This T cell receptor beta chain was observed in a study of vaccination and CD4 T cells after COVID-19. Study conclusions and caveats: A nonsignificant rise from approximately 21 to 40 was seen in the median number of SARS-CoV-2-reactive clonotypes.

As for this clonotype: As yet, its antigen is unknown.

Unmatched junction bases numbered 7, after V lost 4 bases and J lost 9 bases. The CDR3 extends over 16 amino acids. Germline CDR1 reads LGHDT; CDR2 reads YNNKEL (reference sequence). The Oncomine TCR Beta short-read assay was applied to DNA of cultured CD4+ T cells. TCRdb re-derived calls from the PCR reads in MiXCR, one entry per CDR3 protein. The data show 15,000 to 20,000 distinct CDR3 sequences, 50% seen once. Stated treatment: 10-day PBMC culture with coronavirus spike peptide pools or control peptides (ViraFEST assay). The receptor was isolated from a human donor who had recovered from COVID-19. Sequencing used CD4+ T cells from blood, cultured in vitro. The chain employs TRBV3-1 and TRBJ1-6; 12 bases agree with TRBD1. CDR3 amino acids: CASSPRDRGRSSPLHF. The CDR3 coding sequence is TGTGCCAGCAGCCCGAGGGACAGGGGGCGTAGTTCACCCCTCCACTTT.